This passage covers 5 T cell receptor beta chains from one sample sequenced in a study of cytomegalovirus exposure and HLA in healthy donors. The PCR ran on 60 Vbeta and 13 Jbeta primers. Assay used: immunoSEQ multiplex PCR; TCRdb lists only in-frame clones, some missing. The sample records about 300,000 clones, about nine tenths being singletons. Material for sequencing was PBMCs. The receptors were gathered from a man aged 40-55 years in good health and CMV-seropositive.

CDR3 loop: CASSLYDTSGEQYF. Written as DNA, the CDR3 is TGCGCCAGCAGCTTGTATGACACCTCCGGCGAGCAGTACTTC. The chain employs TRBV5-1 and TRBJ2-7; D is ambiguous. This CDR3 has 14 amino acids. With 1 base removed from V and 6 bases from J, the gap between germline ends came to 14 bases. Looked up from germline, CDR1 is SGHRS and CDR2 is YFSETQ.

This chain links TRBV7-3 with TRBJ2-7; 7 positions agree with TRBD1. CDR1 and CDR2 from the germline V gene are SGHTA and FQGTGA. This CDR3 is 16 amino acids long. V was pared by 0 bases and J by 2 bases, with 7 bases of the junction left unmatched. CDR3: CASSLTAGTAAYEQYF. The CDR3 coding sequence is TGTGCCAGCAGCTTAACGGCTGGGACAGCGGCCTACGAGCAGTACTTC. Using reference TRBV7-3 and TRBJ2-7 for the parts outside the CDR3, the full variable domain is GAGVSQTPSNKVTEKGKYVELRCDPISGHTALYWYRQSLGQGPEFLIYFQGTGAADDSGLPNDRFFAVRPEGSVSTLKIQRTERGDSAVYLCASSLTAGTAAYEQYFGPGTRLTVT.

The chain has TRBV28 and TRBJ1-5; D not resolved. Germline CDR1 and CDR2: MDHEN and SYDVKM. CDR3 length equals 16 residues. Trimming removed 5 bases from V and 0 bases from J, with 14 bases in between. The CDR3 DNA sequence: TGTGCCAGCAGTCCTGTCGTTGTTTTTAGCAATCAGCCCCAGCATTTT. Protein sequence: CASSPVVVFSNQPQHF.

This chain joins TRBV6-1 and TRBJ2-5, with 10 positions matching TRBD1. Germline CDR1 and CDR2: MNHNS and SASEGT. V shed 3 bases and J 5 bases; nucleotides not matched to a gene: 6. The CDR3 has 15 amino acids. In DNA form, the CDR3 reads TGTGCCAGCAGTGAGAGGACAGGGGGATTGGAGACCCAGTACTTC. This encodes CASSERTGGLETQYF.

The chain recombines TRBV28 with TRBJ2-3; 14 nucleotides align to TRBD2. The germline CDR1 and CDR2 sequences are MDHEN and SYDVKM. The CDR3 has 18 amino acids. The junction had 7 bases not matched to a gene; V was cut back by 4 bases and J by 1 base. The CDR3 region has the DNA TGTGCCAGCAGTTCGACCGGACTAGCGGGAGGCGGCACAGATACGCAGTATTTT. This sequence encodes CASSSTGLAGGGTDTQYF.